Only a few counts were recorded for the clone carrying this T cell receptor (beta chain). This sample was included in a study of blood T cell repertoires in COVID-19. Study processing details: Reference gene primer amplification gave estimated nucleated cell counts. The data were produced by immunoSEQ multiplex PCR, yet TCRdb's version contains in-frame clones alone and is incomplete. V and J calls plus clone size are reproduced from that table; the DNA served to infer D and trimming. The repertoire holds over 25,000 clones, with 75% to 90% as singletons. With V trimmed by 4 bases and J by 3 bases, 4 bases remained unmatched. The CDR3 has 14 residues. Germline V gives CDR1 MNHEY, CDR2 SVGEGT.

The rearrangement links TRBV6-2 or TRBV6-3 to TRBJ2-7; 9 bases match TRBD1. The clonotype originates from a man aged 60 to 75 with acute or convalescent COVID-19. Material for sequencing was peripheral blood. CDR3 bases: TGTGCCAGCAGTTCCGGGACAGGGAGCTACGAGCAGTACTTC. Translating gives CASSSGTGSYEQYF.